The rows below give T cell receptor beta chains drawn from one sample of a study of blood T cell repertoires in COVID-19. Clones were sequenced by immunoSEQ multiplex PCR, and TCRdb holds only the in-frame ones, with some missing. The sample has under 75,000 clones; nearly 80% are singletons. Source material: peripheral blood. These TCRs come from an older woman with acute or convalescent COVID-19. Both conserved end residues are part of each CDR3. Fields, in order: D gene, J gene, V gene, clone size, CDR3 DNA, CDR3 protein. A D gene is named only where the DNA matches it firmly. Rows give clone size only sometimes, using once, few, many, or a class for an expanded clone.

TRBD1 | TRBJ2-7 | TRBV20-1 | . | TGCAGTGCTAGTGTTAGGGGGCGAGAGCAGTACTTC | CSASVRGREQYF
. | TRBJ2-1 | TRBV7-9 | once | TGTGCCAGCAGCTTTGGGAAGGTTGGCCAAGGGGGAGCTGGCTTCTTC | CASSFGKVGQGGAGFF
. | TRBJ1-1 | TRBV5-1 | . | TGCGCCAGCAGCATCCGTCCGGGAGACACTGAAGCTTTCTTT | CASSIRPGDTEAFF
TRBD1 | TRBJ2-7 | TRBV5-1 | . | TGCGCCAGCAGCTTGGGACAGGGCAGCGACGAGCAGTACTTC | CASSLGQGSDEQYF
. | TRBJ2-5 | TRBV6-5 | . | TGTGCCAGCAGGGACTCTACGTACCAAGAGACCCAGTACTTC | CASRDSTYQETQYF
TRBD1 | TRBJ2-4 | TRBV13 | . | TGTGCCAGCAGCTTAATCCGGGACAGGGCCTCCAAAAACATTCAGTACTTC | CASSLIRDRASKNIQYF
TRBD1 | TRBJ2-7 | TRBV5-1 | . | TGCGCCAGCAGCCCCTGGGATCAGGGGGCCGAAAACGCCTACGAGCAGTACTTC | CASSPWDQGAENAYEQYF
. | TRBJ1-2 | TRBV21-1 | . | TGTGCCAGCAGGGGACAGAACTATGGCTACACCTTC | CASRGQNYGYTF
. | TRBJ2-3 | TRBV19 | . | TGTGCCAGTAGTACCTGGGGCGGCACAGATACGCAGTATTTT | CASSTWGGTDTQYF
. | TRBJ2-3 | TRBV5-1 | . | TGCGCCAGCAGCTTGGACGGTACTAGCACAGATACGCAGTATTTT | CASSLDGTSTDTQYF
. | TRBJ2-7 | TRBV12-3/TRBV12-4 | . | TGTGCCAGCAGCCCGCGACTCTACGAGCAGTACTTC | CASSPRLYEQYF
. | TRBJ1-1 | TRBV6-2/TRBV6-3 | . | TGTGCCAGCAGTTACTCTACAGCGAACACTGAAGCTTTCTTT | CASSYSTANTEAFF
. | TRBJ2-1 | TRBV6-1 | . | TGTGCCAGCAGTGAACCTGTTGAGCAGTTCTTC | CASSEPVEQFF
. | TRBJ1-1 | TRBV2 | . | TGTGCCAGCAACCTGGAGGGGACTGAAGCTTTCTTT | CASNLEGTEAFF
TRBD1 | TRBJ2-5 | TRBV10-3 | few | TGTGCCATCAGTGAGTCGTTCGGTGGGGGACAGGGGGCGCGGGAGACCCAGTACTTC | CAISESFGGGQGARETQYF
. | TRBJ1-2 | TRBV3-1/TRBV3-2 | . | TGTGCCAGCAGCCAAGATGGATCGACATACCCGAGCTACACCTTC | CASSQDGSTYPSYTF